This TCR beta chain stems from a study of beta chain features in type 1 diabetes. Study findings and constraints: Insertions at VDJ junctions were less frequent in type 1 diabetes patients. These patients also deleted more nucleotides at the same junctions.

Isolated RNA was reverse transcribed in full, so expressed TCRB transcripts were sequenced. Profiled with immunoSEQ multiplex PCR; TCRdb holds only in-frame clones, not every one. Of 150,000 or so clones in the sample, about a tenth were seen once. The CDR3 is 13 amino acids. The V gene lost 4 bases and the J gene lost 2 bases, with 10 bases spanning the gap. The germline V gene encodes CDR1 GTSNPN and CDR2 SVGIG (reference sequence). This clone was seen a few times. No antigen is known for it. The receptor comes from a man aged 18 to 29 in good health. Sequencing input: central memory CD4+ T cells from blood. This chain links TRBV30 with TRBJ2-3; a weak D match, TRBD2 (6 bases). The CDR3 spells CAWTGGLTDTQYF. The CDR3 DNA reads as TGTGCCTGGACTGGGGGACTCACAGATACGCAGTATTTT. The full variable domain, with the rest looked up from reference TRBV30 and TRBJ2-3, is SQTIHQWPATLVQPVGSPLSLECTVEGTSNPNLYWYRQAAGRGLQLLFYSVGIGQISSEVPQNLSASRPQDRQFILSSKKLLLSDSGFYLCAWTGGLTDTQYFGPGTRLTVL.